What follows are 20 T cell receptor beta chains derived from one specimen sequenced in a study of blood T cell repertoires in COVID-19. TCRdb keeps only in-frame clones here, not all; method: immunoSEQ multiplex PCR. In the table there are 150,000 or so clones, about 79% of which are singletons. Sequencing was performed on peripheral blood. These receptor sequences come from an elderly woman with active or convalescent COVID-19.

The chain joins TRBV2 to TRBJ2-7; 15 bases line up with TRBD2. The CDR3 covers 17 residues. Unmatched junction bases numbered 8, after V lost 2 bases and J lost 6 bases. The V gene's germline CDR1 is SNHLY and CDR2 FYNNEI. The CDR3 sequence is CASSENWTSGGAGEQYF. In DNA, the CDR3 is TGTGCCAGCAGTGAAAATTGGACTAGCGGGGGGGCAGGCGAGCAGTACTTC. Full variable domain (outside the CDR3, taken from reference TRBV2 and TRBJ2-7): EPEVTQTPSHQVTQMGQEVILRCVPISNHLYFYWYRQILGQKVEFLVSFYNNEISEKSEIFDDQFSVERPDGSNFTLKIRSTKLEDSAMYFCASSENWTSGGAGEQYFGPGTRLTVT.

The CDR3 spells CASSFQRQGRSNQPQHF. The CDR3 DNA follows: TGTGCCAGCAGCTTCCAACGACAGGGGCGAAGCAATCAGCCCCAGCATTTT. V usage is TRBV5-8 and J usage is TRBJ1-5; 8 bases match TRBD1. The trim removed 2 bases at V and 1 base at J, leaving 8 bases unmatched. CDR3 length: 17 amino acids. The germline V gene has CDR1 SGHTS and CDR2 YDEGEE.

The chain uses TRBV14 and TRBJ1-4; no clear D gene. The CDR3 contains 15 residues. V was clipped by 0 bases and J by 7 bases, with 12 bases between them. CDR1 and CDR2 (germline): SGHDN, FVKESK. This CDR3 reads CASSQDGERVEKLFF. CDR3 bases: TGTGCCAGCAGCCAAGATGGGGAGCGGGTTGAAAAACTGTTTTTT.

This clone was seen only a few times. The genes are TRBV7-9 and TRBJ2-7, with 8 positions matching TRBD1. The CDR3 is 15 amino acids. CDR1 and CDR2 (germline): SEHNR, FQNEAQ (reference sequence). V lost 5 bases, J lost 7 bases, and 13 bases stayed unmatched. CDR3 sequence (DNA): TGTGCCAGCAGCACCTCCGGGACAGGATTTGGGGAGCAGTACTTC. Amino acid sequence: CASSTSGTGFGEQYF.

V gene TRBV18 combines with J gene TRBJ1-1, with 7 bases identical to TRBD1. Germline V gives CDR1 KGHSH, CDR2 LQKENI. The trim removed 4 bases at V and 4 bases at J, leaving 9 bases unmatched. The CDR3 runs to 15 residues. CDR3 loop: CASSLRQGEGTEAFF. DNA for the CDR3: TGTGCCAGCTCACTACGACAGGGAGAGGGCACTGAAGCTTTCTTT.

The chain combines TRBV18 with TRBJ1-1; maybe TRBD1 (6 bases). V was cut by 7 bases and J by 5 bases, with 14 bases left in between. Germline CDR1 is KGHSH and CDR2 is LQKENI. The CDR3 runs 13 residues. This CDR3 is CASFNRVGTEAFF. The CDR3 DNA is TGTGCCAGCTTTAACAGGGTGGGAACTGAAGCTTTCTTT.

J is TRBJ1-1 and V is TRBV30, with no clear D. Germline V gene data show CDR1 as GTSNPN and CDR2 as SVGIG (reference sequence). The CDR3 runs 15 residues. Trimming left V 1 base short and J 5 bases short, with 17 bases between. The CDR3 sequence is CAWSARRTSGTEAFF. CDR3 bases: TGTGCCTGGAGTGCGCGACGGACCTCGGGGACTGAAGCTTTCTTT.

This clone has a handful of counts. DNA of the CDR3: TGCGCCAGCAGTGAGGCAGGGCTGGATTCCGAGACCCAGTACTTC. Residues: CASSEAGLDSETQYF. This chain joins TRBV5-1 and TRBJ2-5, with D maybe TRBD1 (5 bases). V gave up 5 bases and J gave up 5 bases, with 19 bases separating them. Germline CDR1 SGHRS, CDR2 YFSETQ. The CDR3 length is 15 residues.

The CDR3 loop reads CASSQDRGELGEQYF. CDR3 DNA sequence: TGTGCCAGCAGCCAAGATCGGGGGGAGTTAGGCGAGCAGTACTTC. This chain joins TRBV4-2 and TRBJ2-7, with TRBD2 matching over 7 bases. This CDR3 region has 15 residues. Germline CDR1 LGHNA, CDR2 YNFKEQ. V lost 0 bases, J lost 6 bases, and 8 bases stayed unmatched.

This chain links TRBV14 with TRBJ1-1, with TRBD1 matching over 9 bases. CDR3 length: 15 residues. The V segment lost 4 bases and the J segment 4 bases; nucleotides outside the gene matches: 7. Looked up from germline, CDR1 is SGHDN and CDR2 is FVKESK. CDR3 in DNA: TGTGCCAGCAGCCTTAGGACAGGGGTGGGCACTGAAGCTTTCTTT. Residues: CASSLRTGVGTEAFF.

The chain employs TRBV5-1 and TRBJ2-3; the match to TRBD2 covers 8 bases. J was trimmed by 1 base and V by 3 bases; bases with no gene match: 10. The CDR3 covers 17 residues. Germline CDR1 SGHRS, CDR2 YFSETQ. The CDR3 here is CASSSPSGRGGTDTQYF. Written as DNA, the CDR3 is TGCGCCAGCAGCTCGCCCTCGGGGCGGGGGGGCACAGATACGCAGTATTTT.

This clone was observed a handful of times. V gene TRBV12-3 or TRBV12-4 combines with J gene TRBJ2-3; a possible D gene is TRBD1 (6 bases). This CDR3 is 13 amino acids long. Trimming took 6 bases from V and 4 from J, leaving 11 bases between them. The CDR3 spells CASSYGQSDTQYF. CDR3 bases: TGTGCCAGCAGCTACGGACAGTCAGATACGCAGTATTTT.

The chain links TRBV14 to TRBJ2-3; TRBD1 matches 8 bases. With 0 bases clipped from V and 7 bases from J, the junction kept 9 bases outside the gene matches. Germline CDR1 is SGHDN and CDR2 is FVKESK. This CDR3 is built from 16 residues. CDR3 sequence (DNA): TGTGCCAGCAGCCAAGATTCTACAGGGGGAGTTAATACGCAGTATTTT. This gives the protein CASSQDSTGGVNTQYF.

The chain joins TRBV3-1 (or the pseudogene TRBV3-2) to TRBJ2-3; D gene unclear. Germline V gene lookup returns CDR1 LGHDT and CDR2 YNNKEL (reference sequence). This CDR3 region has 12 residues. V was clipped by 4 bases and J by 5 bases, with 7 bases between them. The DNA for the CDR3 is TGTGCCAGCAGCCTTTCTCGAGATACGCAGTATTTT. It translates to CASSLSRDTQYF.

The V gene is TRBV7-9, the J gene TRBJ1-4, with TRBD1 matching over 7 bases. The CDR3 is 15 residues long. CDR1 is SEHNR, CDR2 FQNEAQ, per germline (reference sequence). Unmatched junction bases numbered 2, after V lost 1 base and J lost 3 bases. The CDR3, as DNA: TGTGCCAGCAGCTTAGAGGGACAGCCTAATGAAAAACTGTTTTTT. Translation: CASSLEGQPNEKLFF.

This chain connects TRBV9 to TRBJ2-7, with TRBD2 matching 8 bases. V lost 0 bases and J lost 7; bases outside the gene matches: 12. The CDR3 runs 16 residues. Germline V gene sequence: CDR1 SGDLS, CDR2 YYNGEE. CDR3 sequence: CASSVGLAGAIGEQYF. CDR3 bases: TGTGCCAGCAGCGTAGGTCTAGCGGGTGCAATCGGGGAGCAGTACTTC.

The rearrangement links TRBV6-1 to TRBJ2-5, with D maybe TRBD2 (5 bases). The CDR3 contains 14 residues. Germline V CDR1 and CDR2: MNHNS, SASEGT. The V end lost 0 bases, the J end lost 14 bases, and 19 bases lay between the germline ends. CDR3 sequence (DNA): TGTGCCAGCAGTGAAGCGTCGGCTAGCCGAGGCCTCTACTTC. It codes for CASSEASASRGLYF.

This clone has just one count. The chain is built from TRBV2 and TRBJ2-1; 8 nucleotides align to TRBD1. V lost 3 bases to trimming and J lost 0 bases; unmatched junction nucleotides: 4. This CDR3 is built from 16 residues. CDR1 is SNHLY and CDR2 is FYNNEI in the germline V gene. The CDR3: CASSDPGTGSYNEQFF. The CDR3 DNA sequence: TGTGCCAGCAGTGACCCCGGGACAGGCTCCTACAATGAGCAGTTCTTC.

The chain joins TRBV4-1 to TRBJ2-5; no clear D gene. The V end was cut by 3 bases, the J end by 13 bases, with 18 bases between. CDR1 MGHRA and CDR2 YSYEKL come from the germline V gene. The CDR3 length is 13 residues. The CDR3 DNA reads TGCGCCAGCAGCCATCATCCTCGAGAGGCCATGTACTTC. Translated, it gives CASSHHPREAMYF.

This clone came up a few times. The CDR3 coding sequence is TGTGCCAGCAGCGTAGCTACTAGGGCCCCCTACAATGAGCAGTTCTTC. Translated, it gives CASSVATRAPYNEQFF. V and J are TRBV9 and TRBJ2-1, with D maybe TRBD2 (5 bases). Trimming stripped 0 bases from V and 2 bases from J, with 12 bases between. The CDR3 has 16 residues. Germline V gene sequence: CDR1 SGDLS, CDR2 YYNGEE.